The rows below give T cell receptor beta chains drawn from one sample of a study of Ad26.COV2.S vaccination and SARS-CoV-2 variants. This table comes from immunoSEQ multiplex PCR, and its TCRdb copy is limited to in-frame clones, with some not included. The sample has 300,000 to 450,000 clones, 92% seen once. Material: peripheral blood, obtained after recovery from COVID-19. The receptors were sampled from a human donor who had recovered from COVID-19. Both conserved end residues are part of each CDR3. A D gene is named only where the DNA matches it firmly. Expanded clones are given a class, and other clones once, few, many or no size at all.

V	D	size	J	DNA	CDR3
TRBV5-1	.	once	TRBJ2-3	TGCGCCAGCAGCTTGAGTCCGACCGGCTCAGATACGCAGTATTTT	CASSLSPTGSDTQYF
TRBV5-6	.	.	TRBJ1-1	TGTGCCAGCAGCTTGGGGAGTATGAACACTGAAGCTTTCTTT	CASSLGSMNTEAFF
TRBV3-1/TRBV3-2	.	.	TRBJ1-4	TGTGCCAGCAGCCAATCCGGAGGGGAACTGTTTTTT	CASSQSGGELFF
TRBV6-4	.	.	TRBJ2-3	TGTGCCAGCAGTGACTCACCGGGCCCCACAGATACGCAGTATTTT	CASSDSPGPTDTQYF
TRBV6-2/TRBV6-3	TRBD1	.	TRBJ1-5	TGTGCCAGCAGTGGGGCAGGGGGTACTTGGAATCAGCCCCAGCATTTT	CASSGAGGTWNQPQHF
TRBV19	.	.	TRBJ1-1	TGTGCCAGTAGTATTGACAGGAACACTGAAGCTTTCTTT	CASSIDRNTEAFF
TRBV7-9	.	.	TRBJ2-5	TGTGCCAGCAGCTTAGGGGGGGCGCCACAAGAGACCCAGTACTTC	CASSLGGAPQETQYF
TRBV27	TRBD1	.	TRBJ1-2	TGTGCCAGCAGTTTTGACAGGGGTTATGGCTACACCTTC	CASSFDRGYGYTF
TRBV25-1	.	once	TRBJ2-7	TGTGCCAGCAGTGAATATGGCCCCTACGAGCAGTACTTC	CASSEYGPYEQYF
TRBV11-2	TRBD2	.	TRBJ2-1	TGTGCCAGCAGCCCAATAGCGGGGGGGAGATACAATGAGCAGTTCTTC	CASSPIAGGRYNEQFF
TRBV6-4	.	.	TRBJ1-6	TGTGCCAGCAGCCCAGAAGCAAATTCACCCCTCCACTTT	CASSPEANSPLHF
TRBV10-1	.	.	TRBJ2-3	TGCGCCAGCAGTCGGGGATCGGCTCGGGCAGATACGCAGTATTTT	CASSRGSARADTQYF
TRBV27	.	.	TRBJ1-1	TGTGCCCGATGCAGAGGTGAGGGGTTCACTGAAGCTTTCTTT	CARCRGEGFTEAFF
TRBV5-1	TRBD1	few	TRBJ2-7	TGCGCCAGCCAGGGACAGAGCTACGAGCAGTACTTC	CASQGQSYEQYF
TRBV6-2/TRBV6-3	.	.	TRBJ1-1	TGTGCCAGCAGCCTAATCTCTCGGGAAAACACTGAAGCTTTCTTT	CASSLISRENTEAFF